These 5 T cell receptor beta chains were all obtained from the same sample, sequenced in a study of T cells expressing NK-cell markers. With the 5' RACE reads reprocessed, TCRdb shows one record per CDR3 protein and no DNA. The sample table includes some 150,000 distinct CDR3 sequences. Sequenced sample: blood T cells: a sorted CD56 or NKG2C T cell subset, CD4+ or CD8+ T cells, or bulk PBMC T cells (not recorded which). These receptors were obtained from a woman aged 45 to 65 in good health.

The V call is TRBV20-1, the J call TRBJ2-7; the D call from TCRdb, TRBD1, cannot be confirmed without DNA. The CDR3 spans 13 residues. The germline gives CDR1 DFQATT, CDR2 SNEGSKA (reference sequence). CDR3: CSGTFRGPYEQYF.

Here the CDR3 reads CASSTETWPSGANVLTF. The rearrangement links TRBV6-5 to TRBJ2-6. This CDR3 is built from 17 residues. CDR1 is MNHEY, CDR2 SVGAGI, per germline.

The chain has TRBV19 and TRBJ1-1. Per germline, CDR1 LNHDA and CDR2 SQIVND (reference sequence). The CDR3 sequence is 13 residues long. CDR3 region: CASSIDSYTEAFF.

J is TRBJ2-2 and V is TRBV6-1. The germline V gene encodes CDR1 MNHNS and CDR2 SASEGT. The CDR3 consists of 13 residues. CDR3: CASSEWPEGELFF.

This sequence joins TRBV6-5 and TRBJ2-3; TCRdb lists TRBD2, though no DNA is available to test this call. The CDR3 is 19 amino acids. Germline-derived CDR1 and CDR2 are MNHEY and SVGAGI. CDR3 sequence: CASSYSLHNGGDDTDTQYF.